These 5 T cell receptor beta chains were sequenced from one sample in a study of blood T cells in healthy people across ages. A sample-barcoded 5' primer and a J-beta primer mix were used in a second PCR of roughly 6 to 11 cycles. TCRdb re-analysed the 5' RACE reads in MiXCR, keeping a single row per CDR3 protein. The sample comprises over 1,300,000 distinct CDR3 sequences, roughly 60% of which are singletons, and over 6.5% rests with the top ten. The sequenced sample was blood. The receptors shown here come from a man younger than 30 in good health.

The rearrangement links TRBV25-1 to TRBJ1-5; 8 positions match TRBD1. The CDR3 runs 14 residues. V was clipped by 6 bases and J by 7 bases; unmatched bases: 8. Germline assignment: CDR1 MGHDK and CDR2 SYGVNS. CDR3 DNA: TGTGCCAGCAGATGGCAGGGGGCTGGACAGCCCCAGCATTTT. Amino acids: CASRWQGAGQPQHF.

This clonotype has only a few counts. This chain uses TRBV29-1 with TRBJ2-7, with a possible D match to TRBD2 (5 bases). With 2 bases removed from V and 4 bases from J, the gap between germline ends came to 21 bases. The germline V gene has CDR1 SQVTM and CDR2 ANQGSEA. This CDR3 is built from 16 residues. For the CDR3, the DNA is TGCAGCGTTGAATCGACCCGGGGTGGTACGCGATACGAGCAGTACTTC. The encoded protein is CSVESTRGGTRYEQYF.

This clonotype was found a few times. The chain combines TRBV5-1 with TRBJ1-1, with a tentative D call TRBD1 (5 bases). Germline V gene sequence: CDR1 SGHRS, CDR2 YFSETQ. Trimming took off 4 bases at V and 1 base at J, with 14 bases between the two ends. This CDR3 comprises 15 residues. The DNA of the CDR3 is TGCGCCAGCAGCGGGACTGCGGGGAAGAACACTGAAGCTTTCTTT. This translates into CASSGTAGKNTEAFF.

The CDR3 reads CASSVSTSGRQNEQFF. The CDR3 DNA sequence: TGTGCCAGCAGCGTTTCGACTAGCGGGAGGCAGAATGAGCAGTTCTTC. This chain uses TRBV9 with TRBJ2-1; 13 bases are a match to TRBD2. Trimming at V came to 2 bases and at J to 7 bases, leaving 6 bases not matched to a gene. Germline V gene sequence: CDR1 SGDLS, CDR2 YYNGEE. The CDR3 totals 16 residues.

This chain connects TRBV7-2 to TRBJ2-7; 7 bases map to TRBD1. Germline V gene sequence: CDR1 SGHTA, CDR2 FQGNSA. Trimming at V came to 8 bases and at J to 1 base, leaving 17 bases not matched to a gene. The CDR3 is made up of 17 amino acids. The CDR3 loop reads CASQLRTGHFLSYEQYF. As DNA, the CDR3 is TGTGCCAGCCAACTACGGACAGGTCACTTTCTTTCCTACGAGCAGTACTTC.